This T cell receptor (beta chain) emerged from a study of T-cell reconstitution after alpha-beta-depleted transplantation in children. The TCRbeta library was prepared with unique molecular identifiers. TCRdb processed the PCR reads anew with MiXCR; each CDR3 protein has one entry. The table lists about 410,000 distinct CDR3 sequences, around 20% of them singletons. V was cut by 0 bases and J by 1 base, with 7 bases left in between. CDR1 and CDR2 from the germline V gene are SGHRS and YFSETQ. The CDR3 is 14 residues long. Sample: PBMCs from the stem cell graft donor, taken from the stem cell graft. This receptor was identified in a human donor who donated a stem cell graft to a child with acute myeloid leukemia. The chain combines TRBV5-1 with TRBJ2-5; D not certain. CDR3 protein: CASSLGFGQETQYF. Here the CDR3 DNA reads TGCGCCAGCAGCTTGGGCTTTGGCCAAGAGACCCAGTACTTC.